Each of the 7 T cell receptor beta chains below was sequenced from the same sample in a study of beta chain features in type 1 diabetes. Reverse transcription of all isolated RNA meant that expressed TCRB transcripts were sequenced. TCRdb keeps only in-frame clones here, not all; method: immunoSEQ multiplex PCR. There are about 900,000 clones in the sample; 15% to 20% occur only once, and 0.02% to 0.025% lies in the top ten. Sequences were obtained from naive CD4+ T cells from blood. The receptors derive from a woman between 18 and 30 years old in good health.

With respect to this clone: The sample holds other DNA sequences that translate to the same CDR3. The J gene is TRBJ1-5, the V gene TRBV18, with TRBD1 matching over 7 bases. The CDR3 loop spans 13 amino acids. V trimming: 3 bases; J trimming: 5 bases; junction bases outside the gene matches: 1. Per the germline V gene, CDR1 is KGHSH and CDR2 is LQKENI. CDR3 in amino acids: CASSPGQDQPQHF. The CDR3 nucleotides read TGTGCCAGCTCACCCGGACAGGATCAGCCCCAGCATTTT.

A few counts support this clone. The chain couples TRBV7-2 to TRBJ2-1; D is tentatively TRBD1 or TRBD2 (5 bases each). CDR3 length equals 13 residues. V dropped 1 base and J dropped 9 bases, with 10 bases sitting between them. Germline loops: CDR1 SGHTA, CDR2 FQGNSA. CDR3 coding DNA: TGTGCCAGCAGCTTAGGGGGGTTGAGTGAGCAGTTCTTC. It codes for CASSLGGLSEQFF.

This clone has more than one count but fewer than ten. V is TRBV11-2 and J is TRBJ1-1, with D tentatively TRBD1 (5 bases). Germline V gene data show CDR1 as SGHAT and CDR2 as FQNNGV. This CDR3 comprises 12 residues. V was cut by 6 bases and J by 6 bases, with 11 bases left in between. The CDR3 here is CASSFPGSEAFF. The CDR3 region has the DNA TGTGCCAGCAGTTTCCCAGGGTCTGAAGCTTTCTTT.

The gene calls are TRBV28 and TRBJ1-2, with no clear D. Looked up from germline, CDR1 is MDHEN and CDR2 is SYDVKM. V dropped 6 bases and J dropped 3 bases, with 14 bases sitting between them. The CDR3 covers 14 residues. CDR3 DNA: TGTGCCAGCAGCCCGAGAGGCGGGGACTATGGCTACACCTTC. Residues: CASSPRGGDYGYTF.

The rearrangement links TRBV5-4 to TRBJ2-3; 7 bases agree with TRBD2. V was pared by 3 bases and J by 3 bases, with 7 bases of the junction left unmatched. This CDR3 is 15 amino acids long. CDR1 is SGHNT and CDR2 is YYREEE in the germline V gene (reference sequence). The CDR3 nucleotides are TGTGCCAGCAGCTGGGGAGGGCGCCGTACAGATACGCAGTATTTT. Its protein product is CASSWGGRRTDTQYF.

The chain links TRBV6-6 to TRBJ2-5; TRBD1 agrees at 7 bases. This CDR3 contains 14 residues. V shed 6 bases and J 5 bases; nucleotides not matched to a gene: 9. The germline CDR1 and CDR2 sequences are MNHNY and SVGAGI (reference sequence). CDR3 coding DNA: TGTGCCAGCAGGGGGACGACAGGGACCGAGACCCAGTACTTC. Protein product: CASRGTTGTETQYF.

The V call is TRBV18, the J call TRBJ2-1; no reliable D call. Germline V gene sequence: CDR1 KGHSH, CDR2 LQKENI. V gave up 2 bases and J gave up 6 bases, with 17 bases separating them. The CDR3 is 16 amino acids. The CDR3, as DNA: TGTGCCAGCTCACCATACTCGTCCCTTCGGAGCAATGAGCAGTTCTTC. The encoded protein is CASSPYSSLRSNEQFF.